This T cell receptor (beta chain) was sequenced for a study of glioma-infiltrating T cells after dendritic cell vaccination. Whole-study context: Autologous tumor lysate-pulsed dendritic cell vaccination was given between about 2003 and 2013. Overall study results and limits: Estimated pretreatment TIL content predicted outcome after dendritic cell vaccination.

Turning to this clone: Its antigen is currently unknown. A junction boundary mismatches the germline segment, possibly from a read error. The sample contains more than one DNA sequence encoding this CDR3.

Amplification used 60 V beta primers and 13 J beta primers. Produced via immunoSEQ multiplex PCR; TCRdb's table is partial and in-frame only. The sample lists roughly 62,000 clones; 70% to 85% were seen once. Noted time point: after dendritic cell vaccination, including at tumor progression/relapse. In germline, CDR1 is MRHNA, CDR2 SNTAGT. CDR3 size: 14 residues. This specimen consisted of blood, obtained after dendritic cell vaccination. This chain uses TRBV6-4 with TRBJ1-6; D is undetermined. This clonotype originated in a human donor with glioblastoma. The CDR3 region has the DNA TGTGCTAGCAGTGAAGGAGGACCCCCATCACCCCTCCACTTT. Protein product: CASSEGGPPSPLHF.